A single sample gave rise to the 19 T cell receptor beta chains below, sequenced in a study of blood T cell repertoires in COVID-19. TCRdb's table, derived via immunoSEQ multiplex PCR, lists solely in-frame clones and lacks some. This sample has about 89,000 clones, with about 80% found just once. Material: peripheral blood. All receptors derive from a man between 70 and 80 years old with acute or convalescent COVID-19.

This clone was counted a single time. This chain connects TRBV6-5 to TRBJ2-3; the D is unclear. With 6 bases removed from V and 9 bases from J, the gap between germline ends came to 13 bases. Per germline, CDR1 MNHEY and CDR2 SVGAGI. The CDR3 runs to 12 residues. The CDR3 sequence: CASRSRAKTQYF. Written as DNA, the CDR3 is TGTGCCAGCAGGTCACGAGCGAAGACGCAGTATTTT.

CDR3 sequence: CASSQGGGGTDTQYF. The CDR3 DNA follows: TGTGCCAGTAGCCAGGGCGGGGGGGGCACAGATACGCAGTATTTT. The chain uses TRBV27 and TRBJ2-3; 9 nucleotides match TRBD2. V shed 9 bases, J shed 1 base, and the junction held 8 bases outside the gene matches. In germline, CDR1 is MNHEY, CDR2 SMNVEV (reference sequence). The CDR3 totals 15 residues.

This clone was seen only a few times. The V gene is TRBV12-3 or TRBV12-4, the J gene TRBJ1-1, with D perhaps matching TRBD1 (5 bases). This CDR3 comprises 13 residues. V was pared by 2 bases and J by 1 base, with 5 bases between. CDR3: CASSLTGNTEAFF. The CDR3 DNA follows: TGTGCCAGCAGTTTAACAGGGAACACTGAAGCTTTCTTT.

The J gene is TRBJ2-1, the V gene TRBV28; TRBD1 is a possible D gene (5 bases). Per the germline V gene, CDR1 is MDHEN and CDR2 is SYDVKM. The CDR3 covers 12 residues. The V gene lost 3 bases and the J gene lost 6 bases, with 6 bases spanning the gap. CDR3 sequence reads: CASSFQGNEQFF. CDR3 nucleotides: TGTGCCAGCAGTTTCCAGGGCAATGAGCAGTTCTTC.

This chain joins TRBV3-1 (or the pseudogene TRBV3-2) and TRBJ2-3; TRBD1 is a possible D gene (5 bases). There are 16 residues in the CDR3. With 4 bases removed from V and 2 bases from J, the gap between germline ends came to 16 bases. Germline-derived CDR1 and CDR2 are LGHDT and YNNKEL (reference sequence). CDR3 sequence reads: CASSLTFGAPTDTQYF. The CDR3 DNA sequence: TGTGCCAGCAGCCTGACCTTTGGGGCCCCCACAGATACGCAGTATTTT.

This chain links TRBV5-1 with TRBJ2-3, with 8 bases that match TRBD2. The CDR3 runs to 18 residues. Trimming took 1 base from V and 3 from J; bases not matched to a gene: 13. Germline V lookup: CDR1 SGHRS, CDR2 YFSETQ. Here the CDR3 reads CASSLTPGLVLATDTQYF. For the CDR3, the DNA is TGCGCCAGCAGCTTGACCCCGGGACTAGTCTTGGCGACAGATACGCAGTATTTT. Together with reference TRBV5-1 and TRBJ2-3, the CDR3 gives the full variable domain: KAGVTQTPRYLIKTRGQQVTLSCSPISGHRSVSWYQQTPGQGLQFLFEYFSETQRNKGNFPGRFSGRQFSNSRSEMNVSTLELGDSALYLCASSLTPGLVLATDTQYFGPGTRLTVL.

CDR3 in amino acids: CAWRPANTGELFF. For the CDR3, the DNA is TGTGCCTGGAGACCGGCGAACACCGGGGAGCTGTTTTTT. J is TRBJ2-2 and V is TRBV30; no clear D. This CDR3 is built from 13 residues. V shed 3 bases and J shed 0 bases, with 5 bases lying between them. Per the germline V gene, CDR1 is GTSNPN and CDR2 is SVGIG (reference sequence).

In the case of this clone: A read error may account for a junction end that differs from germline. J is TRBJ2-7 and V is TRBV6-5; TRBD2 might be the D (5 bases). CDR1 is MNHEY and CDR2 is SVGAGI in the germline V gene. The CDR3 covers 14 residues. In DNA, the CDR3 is TGTGCCAGCAGGTATCCCCTCGGAGGAAGATCCTGGCACTTC. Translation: CASRYPLGGRSWHF.

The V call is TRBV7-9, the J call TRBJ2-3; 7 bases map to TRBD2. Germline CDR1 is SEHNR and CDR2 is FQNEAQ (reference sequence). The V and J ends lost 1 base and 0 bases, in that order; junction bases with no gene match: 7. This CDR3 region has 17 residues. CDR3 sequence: CASSLGSRRESTDTQYF. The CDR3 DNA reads TGTGCCAGCAGCTTAGGGAGTCGGCGGGAGAGCACAGATACGCAGTATTTT.

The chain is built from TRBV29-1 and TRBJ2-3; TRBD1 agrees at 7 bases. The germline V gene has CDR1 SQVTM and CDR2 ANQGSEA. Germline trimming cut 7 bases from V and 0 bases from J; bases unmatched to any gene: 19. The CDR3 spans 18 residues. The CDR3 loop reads CSALPIGSQGSSTDTQYF. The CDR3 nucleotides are TGCAGCGCCCTGCCTATCGGTTCACAGGGGTCTAGCACAGATACGCAGTATTTT.

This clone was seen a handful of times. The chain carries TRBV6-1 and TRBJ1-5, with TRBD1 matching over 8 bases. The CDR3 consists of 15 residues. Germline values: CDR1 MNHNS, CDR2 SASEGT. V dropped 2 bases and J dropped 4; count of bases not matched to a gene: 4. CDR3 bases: TGTGCCAGCAGTGAATCAGGGGGCGCAAATCAGCCCCAGCATTTT. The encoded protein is CASSESGGANQPQHF.

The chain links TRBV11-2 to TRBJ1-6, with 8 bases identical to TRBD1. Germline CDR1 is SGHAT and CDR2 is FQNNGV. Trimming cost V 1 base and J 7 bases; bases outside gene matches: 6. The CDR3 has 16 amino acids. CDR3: CASSLVAGGRNSPLHF. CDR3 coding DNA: TGTGCCAGCAGCTTAGTGGCAGGGGGCAGGAATTCACCCCTCCACTTT.

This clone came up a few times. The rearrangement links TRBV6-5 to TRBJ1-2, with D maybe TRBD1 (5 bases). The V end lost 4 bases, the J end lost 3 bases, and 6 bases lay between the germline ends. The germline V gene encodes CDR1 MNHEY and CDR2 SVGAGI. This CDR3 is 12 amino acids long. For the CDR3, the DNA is TGTGCCAGCAGTTCAGGGTACTATGGCTACACCTTC. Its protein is CASSSGYYGYTF.

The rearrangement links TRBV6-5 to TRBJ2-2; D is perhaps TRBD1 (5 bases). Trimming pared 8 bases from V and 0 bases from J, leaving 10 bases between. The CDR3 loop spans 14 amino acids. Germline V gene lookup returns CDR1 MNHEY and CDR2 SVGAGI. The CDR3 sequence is CASLWTTNTGELFF. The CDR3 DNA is TGTGCCAGCCTCTGGACAACGAACACCGGGGAGCTGTTTTTT.

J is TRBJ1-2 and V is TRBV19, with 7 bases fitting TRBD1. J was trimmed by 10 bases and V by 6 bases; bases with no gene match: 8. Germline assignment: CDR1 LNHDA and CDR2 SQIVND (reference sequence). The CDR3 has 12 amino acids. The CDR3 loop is CASSTTGRDYTF. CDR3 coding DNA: TGTGCCAGTAGCACGACAGGGCGTGACTACACCTTC.

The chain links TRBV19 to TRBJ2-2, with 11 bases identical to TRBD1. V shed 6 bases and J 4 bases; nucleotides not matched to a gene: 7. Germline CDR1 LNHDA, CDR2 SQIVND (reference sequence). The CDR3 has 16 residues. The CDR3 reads CASRLLGTGGTGELFF. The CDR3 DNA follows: TGTGCCAGTAGGTTGCTTGGGACAGGGGGCACCGGGGAGCTGTTTTTT.

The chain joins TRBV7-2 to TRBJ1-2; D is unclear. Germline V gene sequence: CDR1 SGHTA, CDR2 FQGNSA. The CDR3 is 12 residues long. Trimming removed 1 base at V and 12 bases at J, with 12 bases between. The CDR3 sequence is CASSLDRFFDTF. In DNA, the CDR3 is TGTGCCAGCAGCTTAGACCGGTTTTTCGACACCTTC.

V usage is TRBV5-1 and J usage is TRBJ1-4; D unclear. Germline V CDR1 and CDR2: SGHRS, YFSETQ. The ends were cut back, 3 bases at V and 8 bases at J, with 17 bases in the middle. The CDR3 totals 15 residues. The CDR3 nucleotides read TGCGCCAGCAGCTCGGGTACTGCCAAGACCGAAAAACTGTTTTTT. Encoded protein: CASSSGTAKTEKLFF.

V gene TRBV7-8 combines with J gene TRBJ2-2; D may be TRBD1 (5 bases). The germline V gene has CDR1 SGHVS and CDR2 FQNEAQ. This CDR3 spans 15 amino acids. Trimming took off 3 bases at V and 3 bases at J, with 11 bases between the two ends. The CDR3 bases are TGTGCCAGCAGCTTCAGGGATTATCACACCGGGGAGCTGTTTTTT. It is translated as CASSFRDYHTGELFF.